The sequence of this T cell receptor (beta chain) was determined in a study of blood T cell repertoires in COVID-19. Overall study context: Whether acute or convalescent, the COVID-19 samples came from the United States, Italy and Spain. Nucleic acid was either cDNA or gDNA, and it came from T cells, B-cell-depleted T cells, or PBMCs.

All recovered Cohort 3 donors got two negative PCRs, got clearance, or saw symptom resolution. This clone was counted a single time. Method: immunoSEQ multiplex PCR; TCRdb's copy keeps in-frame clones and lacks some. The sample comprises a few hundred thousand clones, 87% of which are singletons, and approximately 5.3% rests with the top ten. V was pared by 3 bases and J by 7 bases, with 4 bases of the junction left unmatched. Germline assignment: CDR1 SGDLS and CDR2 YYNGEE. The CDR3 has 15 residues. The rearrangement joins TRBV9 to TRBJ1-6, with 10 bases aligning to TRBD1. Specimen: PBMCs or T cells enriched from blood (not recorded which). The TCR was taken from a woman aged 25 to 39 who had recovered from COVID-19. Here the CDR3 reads CASSARDRGNSPLHF. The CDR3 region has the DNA TGTGCCAGCAGCGCCCGGGACAGGGGCAATTCACCCCTCCACTTT.